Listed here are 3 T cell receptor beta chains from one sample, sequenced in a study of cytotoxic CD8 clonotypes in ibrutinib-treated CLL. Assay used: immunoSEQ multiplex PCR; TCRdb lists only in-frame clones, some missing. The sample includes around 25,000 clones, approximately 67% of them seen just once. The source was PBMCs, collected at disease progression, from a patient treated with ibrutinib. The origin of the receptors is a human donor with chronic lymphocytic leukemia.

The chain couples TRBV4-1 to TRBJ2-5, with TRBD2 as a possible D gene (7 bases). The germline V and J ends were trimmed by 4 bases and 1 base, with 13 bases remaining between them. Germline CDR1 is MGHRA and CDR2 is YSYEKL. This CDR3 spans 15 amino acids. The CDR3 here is CASSLSGGLQETQYF. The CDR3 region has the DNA TGCGCCAGCAGCCTTTCGGGGGGCCTCCAAGAGACCCAGTACTTC.

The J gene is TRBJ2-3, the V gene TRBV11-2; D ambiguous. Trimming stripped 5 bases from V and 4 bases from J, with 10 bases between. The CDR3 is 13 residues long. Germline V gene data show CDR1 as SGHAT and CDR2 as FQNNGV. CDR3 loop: CASSRMAADTQYF. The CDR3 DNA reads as TGTGCCAGCAGCCGCATGGCCGCAGATACGCAGTATTTT.

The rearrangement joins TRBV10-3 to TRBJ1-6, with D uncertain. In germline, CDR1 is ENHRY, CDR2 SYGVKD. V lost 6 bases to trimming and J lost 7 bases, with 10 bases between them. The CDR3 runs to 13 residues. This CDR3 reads CAIRQQENSPLHF. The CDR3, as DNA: TGTGCCATCAGGCAACAAGAGAATTCACCCCTCCACTTT.